This entry describes one TCR beta chain. These data originate in a study of glioma-infiltrating T cells after dendritic cell vaccination. The method was immunoSEQ multiplex PCR; TCRdb's version includes in-frame clones alone and lacks a portion of them. The sample shows under 100,000 clones, around nine tenths of them seen only once. Trimming removed 3 bases from V and 3 bases from J, with 12 bases in between. This CDR3 has 15 residues. Germline CDR1 and CDR2: MNHEY and SMNVEV (reference sequence). J is TRBJ2-4 and V is TRBV27; D unresolved. The sequence was collected from a human donor with glioblastoma. The sample was blood, taken before dendritic cell vaccination. CDR3 nucleotide sequence: TGTGCCAGCAGTTTCTGGTCCACACACAAAAACATTCAGTACTTC. This gives the protein CASSFWSTHKNIQYF.